Below are 7 T cell receptor beta chains sequenced from a single sample in a study of blood T cell repertoires in COVID-19. Here immunoSEQ multiplex PCR was the method, and the copy in TCRdb shows in-frame clones only, minus some. The sample has around 250,000 clones, around 81% seen once. Sequencing was performed on PBMCs or T cells enriched from blood (not recorded which). The receptors here all came from a man aged 50-60 years who had recovered from COVID-19.

V and J are TRBV6-1 and TRBJ1-1; TRBD1 is a possible D gene (5 bases). V was clipped by 3 bases and J by 0 bases, with 11 bases between them. The CDR3 contains 15 residues. The germline V gene encodes CDR1 MNHNS and CDR2 SASEGT. The CDR3 region has the DNA TGTGCCAGCAGTGATGCGGGACGGTTGAACACTGAAGCTTTCTTT. Translation: CASSDAGRLNTEAFF.

The V and J genes are TRBV7-3 and TRBJ1-1; D remains unclear. The CDR3 covers 15 residues. V lost 2 bases, J lost 7 bases, and 17 bases lay in between. Per the germline V gene, CDR1 is SGHTA and CDR2 is FQGTGA. The CDR3 DNA follows: TGTGCCAGCAGCTTAGGAGGCCTTAAAGGCAGTGAAGCTTTCTTT. It encodes CASSLGGLKGSEAFF.

This sequence joins TRBV9 and TRBJ1-6, with D unclear. Trimming removed 0 bases from V and 3 bases from J, with 13 bases in between. This CDR3 spans 17 amino acids. The germline V gene encodes CDR1 SGDLS and CDR2 YYNGEE. For the CDR3, the DNA is TGTGCCAGCAGCGTAGAAAACAGAGCATTCTATAATTCACCCCTCCACTTT. It is translated as CASSVENRAFYNSPLHF.

This chain connects TRBV10-1 to TRBJ2-1; D may be TRBD1 (5 bases). Trimming took 3 bases from V and 7 from J, leaving 13 bases between them. In germline, CDR1 is WNHNN, CDR2 SYGVQD (reference sequence). The CDR3 sequence is 14 residues long. CDR3 coding DNA: TGCGCCAGCAGTGACAGGGCCTATGGGAATGAGCAGTTCTTC. It codes for CASSDRAYGNEQFF.

The V and J genes are TRBV15 and TRBJ2-1; TRBD2 agrees at 10 bases. The CDR3 totals 17 residues. Germline lookup yields CDR1 LNHNV and CDR2 YYDKDF (reference sequence). V trimming: 3 bases; J trimming: 0 bases; junction bases outside the gene matches: 5. The CDR3 protein is CATSRDLAGVSYNEQFF. As DNA, the CDR3 is TGTGCCACCAGCAGGGACCTAGCGGGAGTCTCCTACAATGAGCAGTTCTTC. Full variable domain (remainder filled in from reference TRBV15 and TRBJ2-1): DAMVIQNPRYQVTQFGKPVTLSCSQTLNHNVMYWYQQKSSQAPKLLFHYYDKDFNNEADTPDNFQSRRPNTSFCFLDIRSPGLGDTAMYLCATSRDLAGVSYNEQFFGPGTRLTVL.

V gene TRBV3-1 (or the pseudogene TRBV3-2) combines with J gene TRBJ1-6, with D perhaps matching TRBD1 (6 bases). Germline CDR1 LGHDT, CDR2 YNNKEL (reference sequence). Trimming cost V 2 bases and J 6 bases, with 14 bases left between them. The CDR3 loop spans 16 amino acids. The CDR3 sequence: CASSQSGAVFNSPLHF. The CDR3 DNA follows: TGTGCCAGCAGCCAATCAGGGGCGGTTTTTAATTCACCCCTCCACTTT.

V usage is TRBV5-1 and J usage is TRBJ2-2; D not resolved. The germline V and J ends were trimmed by 3 bases and 0 bases, with 9 bases remaining between them. The length of the CDR3 is 15 residues. Germline CDR1 is SGHRS and CDR2 is YFSETQ. Here the CDR3 DNA reads TGCGCCAGCAGCTCTCAGTTCGCGAACACCGGGGAGCTGTTTTTT. Translating it yields CASSSQFANTGELFF. Using reference TRBV5-1 and TRBJ2-2 for the parts outside the CDR3, the full variable domain is KAGVTQTPRYLIKTRGQQVTLSCSPISGHRSVSWYQQTPGQGLQFLFEYFSETQRNKGNFPGRFSGRQFSNSRSEMNVSTLELGDSALYLCASSSQFANTGELFFGEGSRLTVL.